Each of the 29 T cell receptor beta chains below was sequenced from the same sample in a study of blood T cell dynamics during melanoma immunotherapy. Libraries were prepared by immunoSEQ multiplex PCR; TCRdb keeps only in-frame clonotypes and omits some of them. The sample includes around 13,000 clones, around nine tenths of them seen just once. Time point given: week 3, after first cycle of checkpoint inhibitor. This specimen was effector memory CD8+ T cells from blood, taken from a patient treated with checkpoint blockade. These receptors all stem from a human donor with melanoma.

This chain links TRBV7-9 with TRBJ1-1; no clear D gene. V gave up 5 bases and J gave up 5 bases, with 9 bases separating them. Germline CDR1 reads SEHNR; CDR2 reads FQNEAQ (reference sequence). This CDR3 contains 12 residues. CDR3 nucleotide sequence: TGTGCCAGCAGCAAGGGCCGGACTGAAGCTTTCTTT. This encodes CASSKGRTEAFF.

The J gene is TRBJ1-1, the V gene TRBV6-5; D not certain. There are 13 residues in the CDR3. Germline V lookup: CDR1 MNHEY, CDR2 SVGAGI. Trimming pared 9 bases from V and 0 bases from J, leaving 11 bases between. DNA for the CDR3: TGTGCCAGTACCGGGTTTTTGAACACTGAAGCTTTCTTT. Translation: CASTGFLNTEAFF.

The rearrangement joins TRBV11-2 to TRBJ2-1, with 12 bases identical to TRBD1. Per the germline V gene, CDR1 is SGHAT and CDR2 is FQNNGV. Unmatched junction bases numbered 7, after V lost 1 base and J lost 9 bases. This CDR3 is built from 16 residues. CDR3 in DNA: TGTGCCAGCAGCTTAGGTTTTGGGACAGGGGGCAGTGAGCAGTTCTTC. It is translated as CASSLGFGTGGSEQFF.

The rearrangement links TRBV6-6 to TRBJ1-4; D is ambiguous. Germline V lookup: CDR1 MNHNY, CDR2 SVGAGI (reference sequence). This CDR3 region has 11 residues. Trimming pared 8 bases from V and 13 bases from J, leaving 14 bases between. CDR3 region: CASEDQRGLFF. CDR3 in DNA: TGTGCCAGCGAGGACCAACGGGGACTGTTTTTT.

The chain is built from TRBV27 and TRBJ1-1, with 7 positions matching TRBD1. Per germline, CDR1 MNHEY and CDR2 SMNVEV (reference sequence). After removal of 1 base from V and 5 bases from J, the junction contained 10 bases not matched to a gene. This CDR3 is built from 16 residues. CDR3 nucleotides: TGTGCCAGCAGTTTATTGTCCGGCCAGGGGGTAACTGAAGCTTTCTTT. This sequence encodes CASSLLSGQGVTEAFF.

The chain combines TRBV6-1 with TRBJ1-2; a weak D match, TRBD1 (5 bases). The CDR3 length is 14 residues. Germline values: CDR1 MNHNS, CDR2 SASEGT. Trimming shortened V by 1 base and J by 4 bases, and 10 bases separated the two germline ends. In DNA, the CDR3 is TGTGCCAGCAGTGAAGTGGGGGTAGGCTATGGCTACACCTTC. Protein sequence: CASSEVGVGYGYTF.

The chain uses TRBV19 and TRBJ1-6, with D perhaps matching TRBD1 (6 bases). This CDR3 has 13 amino acids. From germline, CDR1 is LNHDA and CDR2 SQIVND (reference sequence). V lost 6 bases to trimming and J lost 11 bases, with 14 bases between them. The CDR3 nucleotides are TGTGCCAGTAGGGTCACAGGGAATGCACCCCTCCACTTT. This sequence encodes CASRVTGNAPLHF.

The CDR3 nucleotides read TGTGCCAGTTTGGAGGGACAGGGAGCCTATGGCTACACCTTC. It translates to CASLEGQGAYGYTF. The chain carries TRBV19 and TRBJ1-2; 9 bases match TRBD1. Germline V gene data show CDR1 as LNHDA and CDR2 as SQIVND (reference sequence). Germline trimming cut 8 bases from V and 4 bases from J; bases unmatched to any gene: 8. This CDR3 contains 14 residues.

The chain uses TRBV5-8 and TRBJ2-5; perhaps TRBD2 as D (5 bases). Germline V gene data show CDR1 as SGHTS and CDR2 as YDEGEE. This CDR3 spans 13 amino acids. Trimming took 4 bases from V and 7 from J, leaving 14 bases between them. In DNA, the CDR3 is TGTGCCAGCAGCCGAGGGCACGATGGGACCCAGTACTTC. Its translation is CASSRGHDGTQYF.

V and J are TRBV14 and TRBJ2-5, with D unresolved. CDR3 length equals 12 residues. Looked up from germline, CDR1 is SGHDN and CDR2 is FVKESK. V dropped 0 bases and J dropped 4 bases, with 3 bases sitting between them. DNA of the CDR3: TGTGCCAGCAGCCAAGACGTAGAGACCCAGTACTTC. Translated: CASSQDVETQYF.

This clone turned up a few times. The chain links TRBV27 to TRBJ2-2; D gene ambiguous. The CDR3 has 13 amino acids. Germline values: CDR1 MNHEY, CDR2 SMNVEV (reference sequence). V gave up 3 bases and J gave up 4 bases, with 6 bases separating them. The DNA for the CDR3 is TGTGCCAGCAGTTTTATGCCCACCGGGGAGCTGTTTTTT. The encoded protein is CASSFMPTGELFF.

The chain combines TRBV6-6 with TRBJ2-7, with TRBD1 matching over 9 bases. After removal of 2 bases from V and 2 bases from J, the junction contained 4 bases not matched to a gene. Germline V gene lookup returns CDR1 MNHNY and CDR2 SVGAGI (reference sequence). The CDR3 contains 15 residues. CDR3 nucleotides: TGTGCCAGCAGTTACCCGGGACAGGGCCCCTACGAGCAGTACTTC. Encoded protein: CASSYPGQGPYEQYF.

This clone was detected only a few times. The CDR3 here is CASSIDREVPEAFF. The CDR3 DNA is TGTGCCAGCAGTATCGACAGGGAGGTCCCTGAAGCTTTCTTT. The V gene is TRBV28, the J gene TRBJ1-1, with 7 bases that match TRBD1. CDR1 and CDR2 from the germline V gene are MDHEN and SYDVKM. The CDR3 totals 14 residues. J gave up 6 bases and V 5 bases, and 9 bases lay outside the gene matches.

The chain uses TRBV7-3 and TRBJ2-5; 15 nucleotides match TRBD2. Germline lookup yields CDR1 SGHTA and CDR2 FQGTGA. The trim removed 5 bases at V and 5 bases at J, leaving 3 bases unmatched. There are 15 residues in the CDR3. The CDR3 DNA reads TGTGCCAGCAGCCGAGGGACTAGCGGGAGGGAGACCCAGTACTTC. Residues: CASSRGTSGRETQYF.

The V and J genes are TRBV28 and TRBJ2-5, with D perhaps TRBD2 (6 bases). The J call could be wrong; TRBJ2-7 is a better fit for the DNA end. The germline CDR1 and CDR2 sequences are MDHEN and SYDVKM. The CDR3 is 16 amino acids. The DNA for the CDR3 is TGTGCCAGCAGTTCCGGGGAGCGGGCGGACCTCTACGAGCAGTACTTC. It codes for CASSSGERADLYEQYF.

This chain links TRBV5-1 with TRBJ1-5, with D hard to call. V was trimmed by 0 bases and J by 4 bases, leaving 8 bases between them. CDR3 length: 14 residues. CDR1 and CDR2 from the germline V gene are SGHRS and YFSETQ. This CDR3 reads CASSLDPGNQPQHF. CDR3 nucleotides: TGCGCCAGCAGCTTGGATCCTGGGAATCAGCCCCAGCATTTT.

The chain links TRBV9 to TRBJ2-5, with 10 nucleotides matching TRBD1. Germline V gene sequence: CDR1 SGDLS, CDR2 YYNGEE. V was clipped by 3 bases and J by 5 bases; unmatched bases: 10. The CDR3 sequence is 16 residues long. The CDR3 bases are TGTGCCAGCAGCGCGACAGGGACAGGGGTGGGGGAGACCCAGTACTTC. Its translation is CASSATGTGVGETQYF.

This clone occurred a few times. The J gene is TRBJ1-5, the V gene TRBV4-1; D gene uncertain. Looked up from germline, CDR1 is MGHRA and CDR2 is YSYEKL. CDR3 length: 13 residues. V lost 3 bases and J 7 bases, leaving 10 bases between the germline ends. CDR3 sequence: CASSQGSGQPQHF. The CDR3 bases are TGCGCCAGCAGCCAGGGGTCGGGGCAGCCCCAGCATTTT.

The chain couples TRBV7-9 to TRBJ2-5; 7 nucleotides match TRBD1. TRBJ2-7 matches the DNA end more closely, so the J call is doubtful. The CDR3 length is 13 residues. Germline-derived CDR1 and CDR2 are SEHNR and FQNEAQ (reference sequence). In nucleotides, the CDR3 is TGTGCCAGCAGCCCCGACAGGGTCCACGAGCAGTACTTC. Its translation is CASSPDRVHEQYF.

This chain links TRBV4-1 with TRBJ2-5; D is tentatively TRBD1 or TRBD2 (5 bases each). The J call is doubtful: the DNA matches TRBJ2-7 better. Germline V CDR1 and CDR2: MGHRA, YSYEKL. CDR3 length equals 16 residues. The CDR3 DNA is TGCGCCAGCAGCCAAGATGGGACCGAGGGCTCGTACGAGCAGTACTTC. The encoded protein is CASSQDGTEGSYEQYF.

This rearrangement joins TRBV19 to TRBJ2-1; 7 nucleotides align to TRBD2. CDR1 is LNHDA and CDR2 is SQIVND in the germline V gene (reference sequence). The CDR3 length is 14 residues. V lost 6 bases to trimming and J lost 2 bases; unmatched junction nucleotides: 4. In DNA form, the CDR3 reads TGTGCCAGTAGCCGACTAGCAGCCTACAATGAGCAGTTCTTC. Amino acid sequence: CASSRLAAYNEQFF.

The J gene is TRBJ2-1, the V gene TRBV19; D is perhaps TRBD2 (5 bases). The CDR3 spans 18 residues. The germline V gene has CDR1 LNHDA and CDR2 SQIVND (reference sequence). Trimming stripped 0 bases from V and 0 bases from J, with 15 bases between. The CDR3: CASSIETSLGSSYNEQFF. The DNA for the CDR3 is TGTGCCAGTAGTATAGAGACAAGCTTGGGGAGCTCCTACAATGAGCAGTTCTTC.

The chain uses TRBV6-1 and TRBJ1-1, with D hard to call. The germline V and J ends were trimmed by 4 bases and 0 bases, with 3 bases remaining between them. Germline loops: CDR1 MNHNS, CDR2 SASEGT. This CDR3 is 12 amino acids long. The CDR3 loop is CASSALNTEAFF. CDR3 coding DNA: TGTGCCAGCAGTGCACTGAACACTGAAGCTTTCTTT.

The chain employs TRBV7-6 and TRBJ2-2, with TRBD2 as a possible D gene (6 bases). The germline V and J ends were trimmed by 8 bases and 2 bases, with 18 bases remaining between them. Germline values: CDR1 SGHVS, CDR2 FNYEAQ. The CDR3 spans 16 residues. The CDR3 loop is CASLSWDSRNTGELFF. The CDR3 DNA reads TGTGCCAGCTTGAGTTGGGACTCGCGTAACACCGGGGAGCTGTTTTTT.

CDR3 sequence: CASSFDRTSGGDTQYF. As DNA, the CDR3 is TGTGCCAGCAGCTTTGACAGGACTAGCGGGGGAGATACGCAGTATTTT. The chain joins TRBV5-5 to TRBJ2-3; 13 bases match TRBD2. The ends lost 2 bases at V and 5 bases at J; junction bases unmatched: 5. Germline CDR1 is SGHKS and CDR2 is YYEKEE (reference sequence). The CDR3 spans 16 residues.

The J gene is TRBJ2-7, the V gene TRBV4-1; a possible D gene is TRBD2 (5 bases). Germline CDR1 MGHRA, CDR2 YSYEKL. This CDR3 is 14 amino acids long. Trimming stripped 4 bases from V and 2 bases from J, with 12 bases between. CDR3 DNA sequence: TGCGCCAGCAGCCCTAATAGCGAACCCTACGAGCAGTACTTC. Translation: CASSPNSEPYEQYF.

The chain couples TRBV4-1 to TRBJ2-7; D ambiguous. The CDR3 is 15 residues long. The V end was cut by 1 base, the J end by 0 bases, with 10 bases between. In germline, CDR1 is MGHRA, CDR2 YSYEKL. The CDR3 loop is CASSQAAASSYEQYF. The DNA of the CDR3 is TGCGCCAGCAGCCAAGCGGCAGCGAGCTCCTACGAGCAGTACTTC.

The chain recombines TRBV29-1 with TRBJ1-2; TRBD1 matches at 7 bases. CDR1 is SQVTM and CDR2 is ANQGSEA in the germline V gene. The junction had 5 bases not matched to a gene; V was cut back by 0 bases and J by 4 bases. CDR3 length equals 14 residues. The CDR3 sequence is CSVEDQGGSYGYTF. The DNA of the CDR3 is TGCAGCGTTGAAGACCAGGGGGGGAGCTATGGCTACACCTTC.

The chain uses TRBV21-1 and TRBJ1-2; no DNA check was done on the table's D call, TRBD1. TRBV21-1 is reported as a pseudogene. The CDR3 is 15 residues long. The CDR3 sequence: CASRGPPRDSYGYTF. DNA of the CDR3: TGTGCCAGCAGAGGACCACCAAGGGACAGCTATGGCTACACCTTC.